One and the same sample provided the 8 T cell receptor beta chains below, sequenced in a study of shared clonotypes between healthy human individuals. Only in-frame clones appear in the TCRdb table, and some are missing; sequencing was by immunoSEQ multiplex PCR. Of roughly 1,100,000 clones in the sample, under 80% were seen once. The source material was memory CD4+ T cells sorted from blood. Subset described: CD45RA-negative fraction. The receptors were gathered from a man aged 18 to 35 in good health.

This chain uses TRBV5-1 with TRBJ2-2, with 9 bases aligning to TRBD1. Germline CDR1 is SGHRS and CDR2 is YFSETQ. With 4 bases clipped from V and 1 base from J, the junction kept 2 bases outside the gene matches. CDR3 length: 15 residues. The CDR3 bases are TGCGCCAGCAGCCCGGACAGGGGGAACACCGGGGAGCTGTTTTTT. It yields the protein CASSPDRGNTGELFF.

The chain links TRBV5-4 to TRBJ2-7, with 8 bases fitting TRBD1. Trimming removed 3 bases from V and 5 bases from J; junction bases left unmatched: 4. The CDR3 is made up of 13 amino acids. The germline CDR1 and CDR2 sequences are SGHNT and YYREEE (reference sequence). The chain's CDR3 is CASSYGQGHEQYF. In DNA, the CDR3 is TGTGCCAGCAGCTACGGACAGGGCCACGAGCAGTACTTC.

This clone was seen a handful of times. The CDR3 loop is CASSLAGTLSYEQYF. The CDR3 nucleotides are TGCGCCAGCAGCTTGGCAGGGACTCTATCCTACGAGCAGTACTTC. The gene calls are TRBV5-1 and TRBJ2-7; D is perhaps TRBD2 (6 bases). This CDR3 comprises 15 residues. The germline CDR1 and CDR2 sequences are SGHRS and YFSETQ. Trimming shortened V by 0 bases and J by 1 base, and 11 bases separated the two germline ends.

V and J are TRBV9 and TRBJ2-7, with a weak D call TRBD1 (6 bases). Trimming stripped 0 bases from V and 1 base from J, with 8 bases between. From germline, CDR1 is SGDLS and CDR2 YYNGEE. The CDR3 is 14 amino acids. The CDR3 DNA is TGTGCCAGCAGCGTAGCGGACAGTTCCTACGAGCAGTACTTC. Protein: CASSVADSSYEQYF.

The table lists this clone with a few counts. The J gene is TRBJ2-4, the V gene TRBV19, with D unclear. Germline V CDR1 and CDR2: LNHDA, SQIVND (reference sequence). V lost 2 bases, J lost 0 bases, and 5 bases lay in between. The CDR3 runs to 14 residues. Written as DNA, the CDR3 is TGTGCCAGTAGTATACCCATAGCCAAAAACATTCAGTACTTC. Its protein is CASSIPIAKNIQYF.

Of note for this clone: The same CDR3 arises from other DNA sequences in this sample as well. The chain combines TRBV25-1 with TRBJ2-7, with 10 bases identical to TRBD1. Germline assignment: CDR1 MGHDK and CDR2 SYGVNS. V was pared by 4 bases and J by 4 bases, with 7 bases of the junction left unmatched. This CDR3 is built from 15 residues. The CDR3 sequence: CASSVRTGGTYEQYF. CDR3 coding DNA: TGTGCCAGCAGTGTTCGGACAGGGGGAACTTACGAGCAGTACTTC.

V and J are TRBV14 and TRBJ2-7; 13 bases are shared with TRBD2. This CDR3 has 16 residues. The germline V gene has CDR1 SGHDN and CDR2 FVKESK. J gave up 3 bases and V 1 base, and 3 bases lay outside the gene matches. Written as DNA, the CDR3 is TGTGCCAGCAGCCAAGGGTGGACTAGCGGGAGCTACGAGCAGTACTTC. It specifies CASSQGWTSGSYEQYF.

As for this clone: Other DNA sequences in the same sample also yield this CDR3. The chain couples TRBV4-1 to TRBJ2-5; 9 nucleotides align to TRBD2. CDR1 and CDR2 (germline): MGHRA, YSYEKL. The ends lost 2 bases at V and 2 bases at J; junction bases unmatched: 3. This CDR3 comprises 15 residues. DNA for the CDR3: TGCGCCAGCAGCCAATTGGGACTAGCTCAAGAGACCCAGTACTTC. It codes for CASSQLGLAQETQYF.